This T cell receptor beta chain comes out of a study of blood T cell repertoires in COVID-19. Study as a whole: PBMCs, B-cell-depleted T cells, or T cells provided the cDNA or gDNA that made up the material.

With regard to this clone: This specimen includes other DNA sequences encoding the same CDR3.

In the authors' workflow: Cell counts per sample came from amplifying reference gene primers. Profiling relied on immunoSEQ multiplex PCR, and the TCRdb table lists in-frame clones only, not all of them. The V and J calls and the clone size are those of that table, but D and trimming were determined from the DNA. The sample consists of fewer than 110,000 clones, 80% of them appearing once. The CDR3 runs 14 residues. V lost 3 bases, J lost 0 bases, and 0 bases stayed unmatched. Per germline, CDR1 SGHRS and CDR2 YFSETQ. The chain carries TRBV5-1 and TRBJ2-7; 10 bases are shared with TRBD2. The source of this sequence is a man between 65 and 79 years old with acute or convalescent COVID-19. Sequenced sample: peripheral blood. Here the CDR3 DNA reads TGCGCCAGCAGCTCTAGCGGGGGCTCCTACGAGCAGTACTTC. It translates to CASSSSGGSYEQYF.